Listed here are 25 T cell receptor beta chains from one sample, sequenced in a study of spatial heterogeneity in lung cancer. TCRdb redid the calling of the 5' RACE reads with MiXCR, one entry per CDR3 protein. The sample lists 23,000 or so distinct CDR3 sequences, about 5.1% occurring once. Time point described: sample taken at primary tumor resection. The authors sequenced whole RNA from tumor, nontumor lung or frozen PBMC without sorting. The material was PBMCs, obtained at surgery. Receptor source: a male donor with early-stage non-small cell lung cancer.

This clonotype was observed many times. The rearrangement uses TRBV7-2 and TRBJ1-1; D is perhaps TRBD1 (5 bases). Deletions cut 3 bases from V and 8 bases from J, with 13 bases between. Germline V gene sequence: CDR1 SGHTA, CDR2 FQGNSA. The CDR3 runs 13 residues. In DNA, the CDR3 is TGTGCCAGCAGCTTTCCCTTTTCAGGGGAAGCTTTCTTT. Its translation: CASSFPFSGEAFF.

By sample fraction, this clonotype is medium-sized. The chain uses TRBV5-1 and TRBJ2-3; D is unresolved. This CDR3 has 12 residues. V was cut by 2 bases and J by 2 bases, with 3 bases left in between. Germline V gene lookup returns CDR1 SGHRS and CDR2 YFSETQ. In DNA, the CDR3 is TGCGCCAGCAGCTTCGACACAGATACGCAGTATTTT. Translated, it gives CASSFDTDTQYF.

This clonotype appeared many times. This chain joins TRBV7-9 and TRBJ2-7; 11 bases are a match to TRBD1. The length of the CDR3 is 13 residues. Germline V gene sequence: CDR1 SEHNR, CDR2 FQNEAQ (reference sequence). J was trimmed by 3 bases and V by 10 bases; bases with no gene match: 5. The CDR3 nucleotides are TGTGCCACCTCCGGGACAGGGGGCTACGAGCAGTACTTC. Translated: CATSGTGGYEQYF.

This clonotype is termed medium-sized. The gene calls are TRBV3-1 and TRBJ2-1, with 7 bases identical to TRBD1. Germline V CDR1 and CDR2: LGHDT, YNNKEL (reference sequence). CDR3 length: 11 residues. V gave up 1 base and J gave up 12 bases; unmatched junction bases: 0. CDR3 bases: TGTGCCAGCAGCCAAGGACAGGGGCAGTTCTTC. Translating it yields CASSQGQGQFF.

Many counts were recorded for this clonotype. V is TRBV5-6 and J is TRBJ1-4, with TRBD1 matching over 10 bases. V lost 2 bases and J lost 8; bases outside the gene matches: 6. The CDR3 spans 15 residues. CDR1 SGHDT and CDR2 YYEEEE come from the germline V gene. The CDR3 loop reads CASSFFGTGEEKLFF. In DNA form, the CDR3 reads TGTGCCAGCAGCTTTTTCGGGACAGGGGAAGAAAAACTGTTTTTT.

In regard to this clonotype: This sequence may be a read error, since a much larger clone differs from it by one base. The chain joins TRBV3-1 to TRBJ1-2; D call uncertain. This CDR3 region has 13 residues. The germline V gene encodes CDR1 LGHDT and CDR2 YNNKEL (reference sequence). The germline V and J ends were trimmed by 0 bases and 10 bases, with 12 bases remaining between them. The CDR3 spells CASSQDLGYDYTF. CDR3 nucleotides: TGTGCCAGCAGCCAAGATCTTGGGTACGACTACACCTTC.

This clonotype was recorded at least ten times. The chain employs TRBV28 and TRBJ2-1; D gene unclear. In germline, CDR1 is MDHEN, CDR2 SYDVKM. The CDR3 contains 12 residues. Deletions cut 8 bases from V and 8 bases from J, with 13 bases between. The CDR3 reads CASLNSRDEQFF. CDR3 DNA sequence: TGTGCCAGCCTCAATTCTAGGGATGAGCAGTTCTTC.

This clonotype was found many times. The chain carries TRBV6-5 and TRBJ1-1, with unresolved D. This CDR3 contains 13 residues. V lost 6 bases and J 1 base, leaving 9 bases between the germline ends. Germline V gene data show CDR1 as MNHEY and CDR2 as SVGAGI. This chain's CDR3 is CASSPDWNTEAFF. In DNA form, the CDR3 reads TGTGCCAGCAGCCCGGACTGGAACACTGAAGCTTTCTTT.

This clonotype was seen ten or more times. The rearrangement links TRBV19 to TRBJ2-3, with D unclear. Germline V lookup: CDR1 LNHDA, CDR2 SQIVND (reference sequence). Trimming left V 4 bases short and J 2 bases short, with 10 bases between. The CDR3 length is 14 residues. The CDR3 loop reads CASSTSRLTDTQYF. CDR3 sequence (DNA): TGTGCCAGTAGTACTTCGAGGCTCACAGATACGCAGTATTTT.

This clonotype was counted at least ten times. The V call is TRBV20-1, the J call TRBJ2-7, with D uncertain. The CDR3 is made up of 19 amino acids. The V gene lost 5 bases and the J gene lost 3 bases, with 32 bases spanning the gap. Germline-derived CDR1 and CDR2 are DFQATT and SNEGSKA (reference sequence). The chain's CDR3 is CSAPDPTQPGQTRLYEQYF. The DNA for the CDR3 is TGCAGTGCTCCCGATCCCACACAACCAGGCCAAACCCGCCTCTACGAGCAGTACTTC.

Comment on this clonotype: A read error is possible here, since a much larger clone lies one base away. The CDR3, as DNA: TGTGCCAGCAGCGCAAGGGGCGCGGATACGCAGTATTTT. Its protein product is CASSARGADTQYF. The rearrangement links TRBV7-2 to TRBJ2-3; tentative D call: TRBD1 (5 bases). The CDR3 contains 13 residues. Looked up from germline, CDR1 is SGHTA and CDR2 is FQGNSA. V lost 5 bases to trimming and J lost 6 bases, with 12 bases between them.

The table lists this clonotype with many counts. Here the CDR3 reads CSLQGPRSPLHF. CDR3 sequence (DNA): TGCAGTCTTCAGGGACCCCGGTCACCCCTCCACTTT. The chain links TRBV20-1 to TRBJ1-6, with D possibly being TRBD1 (5 bases). Germline CDR1 and CDR2: DFQATT and SNEGSKA (reference sequence). V lost 8 bases, J lost 10 bases, and 15 bases lay in between. This CDR3 region has 12 residues.

This clonotype was observed a handful of times. The J gene is TRBJ2-5, the V gene TRBV6-5, with 7 bases fitting TRBD1. Germline CDR1 MNHEY, CDR2 SVGAGI. This CDR3 is 15 amino acids long. V trimming: 6 bases; J trimming: 4 bases; junction bases outside the gene matches: 11. The CDR3 coding sequence is TGTGCCAGCAGACGCGACCGACAGGGAGTAGAGACCCAGTACTTC. Protein sequence: CASRRDRQGVETQYF.

This clonotype was counted ten times or more. The gene calls are TRBV5-1 and TRBJ1-4, with 11 positions matching TRBD1. The CDR3 consists of 14 residues. Germline V gene lookup returns CDR1 SGHRS and CDR2 YFSETQ. The J segment lost 5 bases and the V segment lost 6 bases, leaving 3 bases of the junction unmatched. This chain's CDR3 is CASTRDRGNEKLFF. The CDR3 nucleotides read TGCGCCAGCACCCGGGACAGGGGGAATGAAAAACTGTTTTTT.

This clonotype was picked up many times. The chain has TRBV27 and TRBJ1-4; possibly TRBD1 for D (5 bases). CDR1 MNHEY and CDR2 SMNVEV come from the germline V gene (reference sequence). CDR3 length: 15 residues. V shed 6 bases and J shed 4 bases, with 15 bases lying between them. The CDR3 region has the DNA TGTGCCAGCAGGGGGGTGGCTACCGATAATGAAAAACTGTTTTTT. Amino acid sequence: CASRGVATDNEKLFF.

This clonotype was found many times. The genes are TRBV18 and TRBJ2-5; 10 nucleotides agree with TRBD2. This CDR3 has 15 amino acids. V dropped 2 bases and J dropped 4; count of bases not matched to a gene: 4. CDR1 is KGHSH, CDR2 LQKENI, per germline. The CDR3 DNA sequence: TGTGCCAGCTCACCAGGAGCGGGGGGGCGAGAGACCCAGTACTTC. Protein: CASSPGAGGRETQYF.

This clonotype was counted many times. This rearrangement joins TRBV7-8 to TRBJ2-7; D is perhaps TRBD2 (6 bases). The CDR3 spans 16 residues. Germline V gene sequence: CDR1 SGHVS, CDR2 FQNEAQ. The V end lost 1 base, the J end lost 1 base, and 14 bases lay between the germline ends. The chain's CDR3 is CASSLVPERASYEQYF. In DNA, the CDR3 is TGTGCCAGCAGCTTAGTTCCCGAGCGGGCTTCCTACGAGCAGTACTTC.

This clonotype was recorded many times. The rearrangement links TRBV28 to TRBJ2-3; D not resolved. This CDR3 region has 14 residues. Trimming shortened V by 8 bases and J by 5 bases, and 17 bases separated the two germline ends. CDR1 and CDR2 from the germline V gene are MDHEN and SYDVKM. Here the CDR3 DNA reads TGTGCCAGCCACGACGGGCTAGGCGGAGATACGCAGTATTTT. Translated, it gives CASHDGLGGDTQYF.

There are many counts of this clonotype. The chain combines TRBV12-3 or TRBV12-4 with TRBJ1-5; 10 nucleotides align to TRBD1. Unmatched junction bases numbered 8, after V lost 5 bases and J lost 4 bases. The CDR3 contains 16 residues. The CDR3 nucleotides are TGTGCCAGCAGTCCCCGGGACAGGGGACCTAATCAGCCCCAGCATTTT. This encodes CASSPRDRGPNQPQHF.

This clonotype has a count of ten or more. The chain recombines TRBV5-1 with TRBJ2-5; D tentatively fits TRBD1 or TRBD2 (5 bases each). This CDR3 region has 16 residues. Germline lookup yields CDR1 SGHRS and CDR2 YFSETQ. V dropped 6 bases and J dropped 9 bases, with 27 bases sitting between them. The CDR3 sequence is CASTNSWDGAEGAQYF. DNA for the CDR3: TGCGCCAGCACCAACTCTTGGGACGGAGCGGAAGGGGCCCAGTACTTC.

There are a few counts of this clonotype. The chain recombines TRBV7-2 with TRBJ2-1; possibly TRBD1 or TRBD2 for D (5 bases each). The germline V gene has CDR1 SGHTA and CDR2 FQGNSA. The CDR3 is made up of 15 amino acids. Trimming stripped 4 bases from V and 7 bases from J, with 17 bases between. The chain's CDR3 is CASSSRDGNSNEQFF. In DNA, the CDR3 is TGTGCCAGCAGCTCCCGGGACGGAAATTCAAATGAGCAGTTCTTC.

The chain combines TRBV5-1 with TRBJ2-1; 10 positions match TRBD2. The trim removed 7 bases at V and 12 bases at J, leaving 19 bases unmatched. The germline V gene has CDR1 SGHRS and CDR2 YFSETQ. The CDR3 consists of 16 residues. Written as DNA, the CDR3 is TGCGCCAGCGAACCAACTAGCGGGGCGACCTATTTTGGGCAGTTCTTC. As protein: CASEPTSGATYFGQFF.

This clonotype was observed many times. For the CDR3, the DNA is TGTGCCAGCAGCCAGGGAGGCGAGACCCAGTACTTC. Translation gives CASSQGGETQYF. The chain combines TRBV13 with TRBJ2-5; a possible D gene is TRBD2 (6 bases). V was shortened by 5 bases and J by 5 bases, with 9 bases between the two germline ends. CDR3 size: 12 residues. CDR1 and CDR2 (germline): PRHDT, FYEKMQ (reference sequence).

This clonotype was observed many times. CDR3 sequence: CASRRGQGKNSPLHF. The CDR3, as DNA: TGTGCCAGCAGGAGGGGACAGGGGAAAAATTCACCCCTCCACTTT. The rearrangement uses TRBV28 and TRBJ1-6, with 10 bases lining up with TRBD1. With 6 bases clipped from V and 7 bases from J, the junction kept 6 bases outside the gene matches. The CDR3 is 15 residues long. CDR1 MDHEN and CDR2 SYDVKM come from the germline V gene.

This chain connects TRBV20-1 to TRBJ1-1; possible D gene TRBD1, 5 bases. Trimming took off 0 bases at V and 4 bases at J, with 6 bases between the two ends. The CDR3 runs to 12 residues. Germline CDR1 reads DFQATT; CDR2 reads SNEGSKA (reference sequence). In DNA, the CDR3 is TGCAGTGCTAGAGACGGGGCCACTGAAGCTTTCTTT. This sequence encodes CSARDGATEAFF.